The 19 T cell receptor beta chains below were found in one sample sequenced in a study of blood T cell repertoires in COVID-19. Produced via immunoSEQ multiplex PCR; TCRdb's table is partial and in-frame only. The data show tens of thousands of clones, 80% to 95% seen once. Sequenced: peripheral blood. All receptors derive from a man aged 50-59 years with acute or convalescent COVID-19.

This clone was observed a single time. V and J are TRBV30 and TRBJ1-3; D perhaps matches TRBD1 (6 bases). Trimming took 3 bases from V and 0 from J, leaving 9 bases between them. This CDR3 is built from 14 residues. From germline, CDR1 is GTSNPN and CDR2 SVGIG (reference sequence). CDR3 sequence reads: CAWSGQTSGNTIYF. CDR3 DNA sequence: TGTGCCTGGAGCGGACAGACCTCTGGAAACACCATATATTTT.

This chain connects TRBV7-2 to TRBJ1-2; the D gene is possibly TRBD1 (5 bases). The CDR3 is 12 residues long. Germline assignment: CDR1 SGHTA and CDR2 FQGNSA. Trimming removed 7 bases at V and 2 bases at J, with 8 bases between. The DNA of the CDR3 is TGTGCCAGCATCGGGGGGAACTATGGCTACACCTTC. Protein sequence: CASIGGNYGYTF.

This chain joins TRBV7-9 and TRBJ1-1; weak D call: TRBD1 (6 bases). V lost 6 bases and J lost 1, with 15 bases in between. CDR1 is SEHNR, CDR2 FQNEAQ, per germline (reference sequence). The CDR3 totals 15 residues. The CDR3 spells CASRLAGGSNTEAFF. The CDR3 DNA reads TGTGCCAGCAGGCTGGCGGGGGGCTCGAACACTGAAGCTTTCTTT.

A note on this clone: Other DNA sequences within the sample encode an identical CDR3. The rearrangement links TRBV9 to TRBJ2-3, with 10 bases matching TRBD2. In germline, CDR1 is SGDLS, CDR2 YYNGEE. CDR3 length equals 16 residues. V trimming: 0 bases; J trimming: 4 bases; junction bases outside the gene matches: 5. The CDR3 spells CASSVGSGGAADTQYF. The CDR3 bases are TGTGCCAGCAGCGTAGGAAGCGGGGGGGCCGCAGATACGCAGTATTTT.

The rearrangement uses TRBV6-5 and TRBJ2-2; 8 nucleotides align to TRBD2. Germline V gene data show CDR1 as MNHEY and CDR2 as SVGAGI. The CDR3 length is 16 residues. Unmatched junction bases numbered 2, after V lost 0 bases and J lost 2 bases. The DNA of the CDR3 is TGTGCCAGCAGTTACTCGGGACTAGATAACACCGGGGAGCTGTTTTTT. Its translation: CASSYSGLDNTGELFF.

A single count supports this clone. The chain carries TRBV5-1 and TRBJ1-3; 11 bases fit TRBD1. Germline trimming cut 3 bases from V and 4 bases from J; bases unmatched to any gene: 3. There are 15 residues in the CDR3. Germline CDR1 reads SGHRS; CDR2 reads YFSETQ. As DNA, the CDR3 is TGCGCCAGCAGCTCGGGACAGGGGGACGGAAACACCATATATTTT. This translates into CASSSGQGDGNTIYF.

This clone was counted once. The chain has TRBV14 and TRBJ2-1, with 13 bases aligning to TRBD2. Germline V gives CDR1 SGHDN, CDR2 FVKESK. The V gene end was trimmed by 4 bases and the J gene end by 9 bases; junction bases not matched to a gene: 15. The CDR3 spans 18 residues. In nucleotides, the CDR3 is TGTGCCAGCAGCCGACCGACTAGCGGGGGGCGCTGGAGAGGTGAGCAGTTCTTC. As protein: CASSRPTSGGRWRGEQFF.

V and J are TRBV9 and TRBJ1-4, with 7 bases matching TRBD1. CDR3 length: 18 residues. Germline loops: CDR1 SGDLS, CDR2 YYNGEE. Trimming took 0 bases from V and 4 from J; bases not matched to a gene: 12. Written as DNA, the CDR3 is TGTGCCAGCAGCGTAGCTAGAGGGGGCGGATTTGTTAATGAAAAACTGTTTTTT. This sequence encodes CASSVARGGGFVNEKLFF.

The chain employs TRBV5-1 and TRBJ2-7, with a tentative D call TRBD1 (6 bases). The germline gives CDR1 SGHRS, CDR2 YFSETQ. The CDR3 is 16 residues long. Trimming stripped 2 bases from V and 2 bases from J, with 17 bases between. CDR3 loop: CASSLVSGTPPYEQYF. The CDR3, as DNA: TGCGCCAGCAGCTTAGTCAGTGGGACACCACCCTACGAGCAGTACTTC.

V is TRBV15 and J is TRBJ2-3; D not resolved. From germline, CDR1 is LNHNV and CDR2 YYDKDF (reference sequence). The CDR3 is 16 residues long. Trimming cost V 5 bases and J 1 base, with 16 bases left between them. The CDR3 region has the DNA TGTGCCACCAGCCTCCCCTCCGCTCCGGGCACAGATACGCAGTATTTT. Translating gives CATSLPSAPGTDTQYF.

This chain links TRBV6-5 with TRBJ2-2; 8 nucleotides match TRBD2. The CDR3 is made up of 16 amino acids. Germline lookup yields CDR1 MNHEY and CDR2 SVGAGI. The V gene end was trimmed by 2 bases and the J gene end by 4 bases; junction bases not matched to a gene: 6. In DNA form, the CDR3 reads TGTGCCAGCAGTTACCGGGGGGGCTCGGGCACCGGGGAGCTGTTTTTT. It yields the protein CASSYRGGSGTGELFF.

The chain has TRBV11-2 and TRBJ2-7, with 9 bases matching TRBD1. V gave up 5 bases and J gave up 5 bases; unmatched junction bases: 7. Germline V CDR1 and CDR2: SGHAT, FQNNGV. The CDR3 length is 14 residues. The DNA of the CDR3 is TGTGCCAGCAGCAACGACAGGGGGTACCACGAGCAGTACTTC. Its translation: CASSNDRGYHEQYF.

The DNA of the CDR3 is TGCGCCAGCATGTTAGCGGGGGACCTCACAGATACGCAGTATTTT. Protein: CASMLAGDLTDTQYF. V is TRBV5-1 and J is TRBJ2-3; 9 bases match TRBD2. Germline V gene sequence: CDR1 SGHRS, CDR2 YFSETQ. CDR3 length: 15 residues. V lost 6 bases to trimming and J lost 2 bases; unmatched junction nucleotides: 7.

The rearrangement links TRBV10-3 to TRBJ2-7; 10 bases are shared with TRBD1. This CDR3 has 13 amino acids. V lost 7 bases, J lost 2 bases, and 2 bases stayed unmatched. CDR1 ENHRY and CDR2 SYGVKD come from the germline V gene. CDR3 protein: CAITGTGAYEQYF. In DNA form, the CDR3 reads TGTGCCATCACTGGGACAGGGGCCTACGAGCAGTACTTC.

The genes are TRBV6-5 and TRBJ1-2; D is uncertain. The germline V gene has CDR1 MNHEY and CDR2 SVGAGI. Trimming removed 4 bases at V and 8 bases at J, with 14 bases between. This CDR3 is built from 13 residues. The CDR3 DNA is TGTGCCAGCAGTTTCGACGGCCTCAGGGGCTACACCTTC. Protein product: CASSFDGLRGYTF.

The rearrangement joins TRBV7-2 to TRBJ2-2; 7 positions match TRBD2. V lost 2 bases and J lost 6; bases outside the gene matches: 3. This CDR3 comprises 14 residues. Germline CDR1 is SGHTA and CDR2 is FQGNSA. The DNA for the CDR3 is TGTGCCAGCAGCTTACGGCTAGCGGCCGGGGAGCTGTTTTTT. It is translated as CASSLRLAAGELFF.

J is TRBJ2-1 and V is TRBV27; a possible D gene is TRBD1 (6 bases). The V end lost 5 bases, the J end lost 8 bases, and 19 bases lay between the germline ends. The germline gives CDR1 MNHEY, CDR2 SMNVEV (reference sequence). This CDR3 contains 15 residues. DNA for the CDR3: TGTGCCAGCAGTCCGAGGGGGAAGGGGTCCGATGAGCAGTTCTTC. The encoded protein is CASSPRGKGSDEQFF.

The chain is built from TRBV30 and TRBJ2-1; 10 nucleotides align to TRBD2. The CDR3 is 14 residues long. Germline trimming cut 4 bases from V and 9 bases from J; bases unmatched to any gene: 9. Germline assignment: CDR1 GTSNPN and CDR2 SVGIG (reference sequence). The CDR3 protein is CAWMSGGGLIEQFF. For the CDR3, the DNA is TGTGCCTGGATGAGCGGGGGGGGACTGATTGAGCAGTTCTTC.

The CDR3 loop is CAISEFGGKSNQPQHF. CDR3 bases: TGTGCCATCAGTGAGTTCGGGGGGAAAAGCAATCAGCCCCAGCATTTT. The V call is TRBV10-3, the J call TRBJ1-5, with D tentatively TRBD1 (5 bases). V gave up 1 base and J gave up 1 base, with 11 bases separating them. The germline V gene has CDR1 ENHRY and CDR2 SYGVKD. This CDR3 is 16 amino acids long.